The entry below describes one T cell receptor (beta chain). This specimen comes from a study of blood T cell repertoires in COVID-19. Study at large: Whether acute or convalescent, the COVID-19 samples came from the United States, Italy and Spain. The analysed material was cDNA or gDNA that came from T cells, B-cell-depleted T cells, or PBMCs.

In the original analysis: Reference gene primer amplification gave estimated nucleated cell counts. Profiling relied on immunoSEQ multiplex PCR, and the TCRdb table lists in-frame clones only, not all of them. V and J calls and clone size follow that table, whereas D and trimming were derived from the DNA. This table has about 84,000 clones, over 80% appearing once. Material for sequencing was peripheral blood. This TCR came from a woman aged 80 or over with acute or convalescent COVID-19.

CDR3 in amino acids: CASSKEPLGRGAQETQYF. CDR3 DNA: TGTGCCAGCAGCAAAGAGCCTTTGGGACGGGGGGCACAAGAGACCCAGTACTTC. The genes are TRBV21-1 and TRBJ2-5; the D segment call TRBD2 is taken from the table without a DNA check. TRBV21-1 is marked as a pseudogene. The CDR3 sequence is 18 residues long.